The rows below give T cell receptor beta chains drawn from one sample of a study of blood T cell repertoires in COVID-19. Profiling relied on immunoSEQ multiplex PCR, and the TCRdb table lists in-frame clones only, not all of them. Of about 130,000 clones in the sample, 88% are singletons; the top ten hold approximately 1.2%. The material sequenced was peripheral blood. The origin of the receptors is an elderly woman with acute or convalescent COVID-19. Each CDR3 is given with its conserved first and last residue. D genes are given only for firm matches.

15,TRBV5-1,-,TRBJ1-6,TGCGCCAGCAGCTCCACAATCCTTGACAGCTCACCCCTCCACTTT,CASSSTILDSSPLHF
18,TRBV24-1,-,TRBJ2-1,TGTGCCACCAGTGATTACCGGGGTAGCGGAGGAGTTTACAATGAGCAGTTCTTC,CATSDYRGSGGVYNEQFF
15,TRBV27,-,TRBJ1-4,TGTGCCAGCAGTTCTTACAGGGTCCCCCCTGAAAAACTGTTTTTT,CASSSYRVPPEKLFF
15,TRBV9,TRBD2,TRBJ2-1,TGTGCCAGCAGCGTAACTAGCGGGACCTACAATGAGCAGTTCTTC,CASSVTSGTYNEQFF
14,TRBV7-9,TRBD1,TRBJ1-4,TGTGCCAGCAGCTTAGGACAGGGAGAGGAAAAACTGTTTTTT,CASSLGQGEEKLFF
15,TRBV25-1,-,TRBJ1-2,TGTGCCAGCAGTGGCTTGGTTTACGGGGAGTGGGGCTACACCTTC,CASSGLVYGEWGYTF
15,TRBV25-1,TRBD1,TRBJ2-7,TGTGCCAGCAGTTCCATAAGGACAGGGCTTAACGAGCAGTACTTC,CASSSIRTGLNEQYF
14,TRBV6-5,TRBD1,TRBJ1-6,TGTGCCAGTTCCCGGGACAGCCGACTTTCACCCCTCCACTTT,CASSRDSRLSPLHF
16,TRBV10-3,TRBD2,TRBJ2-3,TGTGCCATCAGCTATGTAGCGGGAGGGCCGGGGGATACGCAGTATTTT,CAISYVAGGPGDTQYF
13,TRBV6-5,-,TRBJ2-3,TGTGCCAGCAGATTCAGGATCACAGATACGCAGTATTTT,CASRFRITDTQYF